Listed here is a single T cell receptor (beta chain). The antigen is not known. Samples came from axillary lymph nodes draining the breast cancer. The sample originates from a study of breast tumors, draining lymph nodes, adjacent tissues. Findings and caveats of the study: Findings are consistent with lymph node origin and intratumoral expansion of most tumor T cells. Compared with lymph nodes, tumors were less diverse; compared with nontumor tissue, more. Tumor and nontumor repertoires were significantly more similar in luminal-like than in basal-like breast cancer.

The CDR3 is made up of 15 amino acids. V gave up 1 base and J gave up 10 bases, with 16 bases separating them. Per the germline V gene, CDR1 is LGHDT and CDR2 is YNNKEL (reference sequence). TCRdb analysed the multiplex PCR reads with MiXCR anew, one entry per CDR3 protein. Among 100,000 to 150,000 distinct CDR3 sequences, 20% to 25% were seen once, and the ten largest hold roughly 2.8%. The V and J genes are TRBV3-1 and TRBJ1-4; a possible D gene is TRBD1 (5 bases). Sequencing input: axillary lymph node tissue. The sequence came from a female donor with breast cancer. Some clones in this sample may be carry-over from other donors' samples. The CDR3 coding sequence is TGTGCCAGCAGCCAAGTTCCAGGGAGGGATGTAAAACTGTTTTTT. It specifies CASSQVPGRDVKLFF.